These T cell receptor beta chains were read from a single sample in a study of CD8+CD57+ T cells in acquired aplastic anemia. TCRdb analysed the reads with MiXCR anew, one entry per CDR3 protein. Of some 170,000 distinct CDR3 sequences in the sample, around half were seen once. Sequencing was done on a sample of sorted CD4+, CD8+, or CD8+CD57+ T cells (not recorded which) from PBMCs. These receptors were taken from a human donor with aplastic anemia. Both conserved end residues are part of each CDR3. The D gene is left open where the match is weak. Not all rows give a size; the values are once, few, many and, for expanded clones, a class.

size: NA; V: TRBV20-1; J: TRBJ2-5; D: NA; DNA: TGCGGTGCTAGAGATGTGGCTCCAGCGGGCCAAGAGACCCAGTACTTC; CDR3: CGARDVAPAGQETQYF
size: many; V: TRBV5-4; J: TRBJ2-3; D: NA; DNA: TGTGCCTTAGCAAACCAGCGGTTTAGCACAGATACGCAGTATTTT; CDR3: CALANQRFSTDTQYF
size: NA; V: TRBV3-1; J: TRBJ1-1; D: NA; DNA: TGTGCCAGCAGGGAGGGAGGCGGCACTGAAGCTTTCTTT; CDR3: CASREGGGTEAFF
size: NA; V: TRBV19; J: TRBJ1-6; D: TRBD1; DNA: TGTGCCAGTAGTGAGACAGGGCTAAATTCACCCCTCCACTTT; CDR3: CASSETGLNSPLHF
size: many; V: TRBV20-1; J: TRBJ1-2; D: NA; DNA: TGCAGTGCCAGAAAAGGGGAAGGTTATGGCTACACCTTC; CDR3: CSARKGEGYGYTF
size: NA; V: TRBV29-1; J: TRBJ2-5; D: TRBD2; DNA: TGCAGCCAAGTGGGGCTAGCGGGACAAGAGACCCAGTACTTC; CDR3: CSQVGLAGQETQYF
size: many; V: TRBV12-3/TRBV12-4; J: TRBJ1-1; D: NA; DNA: TGTGCCAGCGGCCCAGGCGGTTTGAACACTGAAGCTTTCTTT; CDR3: CASGPGGLNTEAFF
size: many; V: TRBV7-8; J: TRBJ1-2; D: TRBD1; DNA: TGTGCCAGCAGCCCAGGGGGTCGTTATGGCTACACCTTC; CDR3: CASSPGGRYGYTF
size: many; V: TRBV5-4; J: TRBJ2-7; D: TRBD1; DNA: TGTGCCAGCAGCCCCCCGGACAGGGGCCCATACGAGCAGTACTTC; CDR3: CASSPPDRGPYEQYF
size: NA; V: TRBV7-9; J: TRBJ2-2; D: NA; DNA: TGTGCCAGCAGCCAAGGACTTCTCGGGGAGCTGTTTTTT; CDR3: CASSQGLLGELFF
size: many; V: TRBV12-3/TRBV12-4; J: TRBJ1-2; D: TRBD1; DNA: TGTGCCAGCAGGCCCGGGACAGGGCTCGACTATGGCTACACCTTC; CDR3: CASRPGTGLDYGYTF
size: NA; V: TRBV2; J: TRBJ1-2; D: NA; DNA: TGTGCCAGCGTCCGTCTCTCGGGGCCGCATGGCTACACCTTC; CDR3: CASVRLSGPHGYTF
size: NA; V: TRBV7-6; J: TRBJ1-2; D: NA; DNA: TGTGCCAGCAGCTCGACAGTGCATGGCTATACCTTC; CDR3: CASSSTVHGYTF
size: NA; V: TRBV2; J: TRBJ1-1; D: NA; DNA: TGTGCCAGCAGGGGGGACAAGAACACTGAAGCTTTCTTT; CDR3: CASRGDKNTEAFF
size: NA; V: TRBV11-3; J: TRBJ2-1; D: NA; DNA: TGTGCCAGCAGCTTACGGGGACCCAGCAATGAGCAGTTCTTC; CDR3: CASSLRGPSNEQFF
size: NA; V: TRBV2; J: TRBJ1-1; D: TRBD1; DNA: TGTGCCAGCGGCCGCGGACAGGGGTTTGAAGCTTTCTTT; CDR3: CASGRGQGFEAFF
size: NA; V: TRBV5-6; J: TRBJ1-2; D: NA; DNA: TGTGCCAGCAGCTTGCCCCTCTATGGCTACACCTTC; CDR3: CASSLPLYGYTF
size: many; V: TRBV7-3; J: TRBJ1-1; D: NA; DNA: TGTGCCAGCAGCTTAGACGGTATGAACACTGAAGCTTTCTTT; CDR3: CASSLDGMNTEAFF
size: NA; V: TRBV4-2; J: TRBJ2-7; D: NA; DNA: TGTGCCAGTAGCCACCCCTACGAGCAGTACTTC; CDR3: CASSHPYEQYF
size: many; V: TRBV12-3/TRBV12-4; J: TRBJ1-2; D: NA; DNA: TGTGCCAGCAGTCGGACGGGGTATGGCTACACCTTC; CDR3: CASSRTGYGYTF
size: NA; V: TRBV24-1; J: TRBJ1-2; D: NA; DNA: TGTGCCACCATCCAGGGGTTACATGGCTACACCTTC; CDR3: CATIQGLHGYTF
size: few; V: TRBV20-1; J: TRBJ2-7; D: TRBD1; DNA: TGCAGTGCTACCCATCAGTACAGGGGCTACGAGCAGTACTTC; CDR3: CSATHQYRGYEQYF
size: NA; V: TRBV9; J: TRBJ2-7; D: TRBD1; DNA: TGTGCCAGCAGCCCGCGGACGGGACAGGGTGCCTACGAGCAGTACTTC; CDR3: CASSPRTGQGAYEQYF
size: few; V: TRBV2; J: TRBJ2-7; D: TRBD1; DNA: TGTGCCAGCATAGGGGAGATCCGGGACAGGTCGCAGTACTTC; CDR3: CASIGEIRDRSQYF
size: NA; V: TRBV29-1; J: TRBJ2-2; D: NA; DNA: TGCAGCGTCGAACCCCCCGGTACGGGAAAGAACACCGGGGAGCTGTTTTTT; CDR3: CSVEPPGTGKNTGELFF
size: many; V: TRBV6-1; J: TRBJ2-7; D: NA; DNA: TGTGCCAGCAGTGCCGGTTACGAGCAGTACTTC; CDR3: CASSAGYEQYF
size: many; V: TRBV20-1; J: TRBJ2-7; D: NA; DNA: TGCAGTGCCGGACAAGGGGGTAATAGGGAGCAGTACTTC; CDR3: CSAGQGGNREQYF
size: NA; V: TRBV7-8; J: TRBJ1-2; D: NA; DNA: TGTGCCAGCAGCTTAGCGGTGACACGAGCTAACTATGGCTACACCTTC; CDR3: CASSLAVTRANYGYTF
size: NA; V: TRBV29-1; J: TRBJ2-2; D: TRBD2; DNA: TGCAGCGTTGATCTCGGCGGGAGGGAAGCCGGGGAGCTGTTTTTT; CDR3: CSVDLGGREAGELFF
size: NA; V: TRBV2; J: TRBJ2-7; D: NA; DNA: TGTGCCAGCAGTGGTAATAGTTACGAGCAGTACTTC; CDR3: CASSGNSYEQYF
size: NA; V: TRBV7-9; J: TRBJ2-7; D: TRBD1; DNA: TGTGCCAGCAGCTTAGCGGGGACAGCTTTTGGCGAGCAGTACTTC; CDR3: CASSLAGTAFGEQYF
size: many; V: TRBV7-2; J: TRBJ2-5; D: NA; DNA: TGTGCCAGCAGCTTCCGGACAGTCGAGACCCAGTACTTC; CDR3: CASSFRTVETQYF
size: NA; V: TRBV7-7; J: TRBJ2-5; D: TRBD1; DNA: TGTGCCAGCAGCCAACCGGGACAGGGGGCTGGGGAGACCCAGTACTTC; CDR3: CASSQPGQGAGETQYF
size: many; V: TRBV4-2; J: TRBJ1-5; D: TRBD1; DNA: TGTGCCAGCAGCCAGGGGACAGGGGAGAATCAGCCCCAGCATTTT; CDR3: CASSQGTGENQPQHF
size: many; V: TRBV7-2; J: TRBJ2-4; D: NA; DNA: TGTGCCAGCAGCTTAGGCGTCATTCAGTACTTC; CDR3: CASSLGVIQYF
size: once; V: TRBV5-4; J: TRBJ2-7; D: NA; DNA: TGTGCCAGCAGCTTGTACGGTCCCTACGAGCAGTACTTC; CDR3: CASSLYGPYEQYF
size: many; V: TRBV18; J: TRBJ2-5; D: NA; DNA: TGTGCCAGCTCACCAAGACAGACCCAAGAGACCCAGTACTTC; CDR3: CASSPRQTQETQYF
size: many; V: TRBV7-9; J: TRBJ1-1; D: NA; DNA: TGTGCCAGCAGCCCCTTAACAGGGTCGAACACTGAAGCTTTCTTT; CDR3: CASSPLTGSNTEAFF
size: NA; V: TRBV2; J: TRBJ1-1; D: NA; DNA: TGTGCCAGCAGAGACCGGGAGAACACTGAAGCTTTCTTT; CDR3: CASRDRENTEAFF
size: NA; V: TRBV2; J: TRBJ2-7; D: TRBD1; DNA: TGTGCCAGCAGTGAATGGACAGGGGGCGCGTCCTACGAGCAGTACTTC; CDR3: CASSEWTGGASYEQYF
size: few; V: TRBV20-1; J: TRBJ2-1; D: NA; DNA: TGCAGTGCTAGAGATAGTGGACACCTAGACAATGAGCAGTTCTTC; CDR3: CSARDSGHLDNEQFF
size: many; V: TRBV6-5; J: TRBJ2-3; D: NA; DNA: TGTGCCAGCAGTTACGCCGGAACAGATACGCAGTATTTT; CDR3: CASSYAGTDTQYF
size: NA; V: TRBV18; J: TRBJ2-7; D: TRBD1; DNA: TGTGCCAGCTCACCGGTGGGACAGACTGCCTACGAGCAGTACTTC; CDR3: CASSPVGQTAYEQYF
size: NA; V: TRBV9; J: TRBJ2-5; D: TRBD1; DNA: TGTGCCAGCAGCGCCCGAGGACAGGGATTACAAGAGACCCAGTACTTC; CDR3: CASSARGQGLQETQYF
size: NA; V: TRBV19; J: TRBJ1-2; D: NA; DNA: TGTGCCAGTAGTACCCACAATACAGGGATCCCCTATGGCTACACCTTC; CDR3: CASSTHNTGIPYGYTF
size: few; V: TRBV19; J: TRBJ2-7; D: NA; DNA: TGTGCCAGTAGTATAGGGGTGACCCCAACCTACGAGCAGTACTTC; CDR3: CASSIGVTPTYEQYF
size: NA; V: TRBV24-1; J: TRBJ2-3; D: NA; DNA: TGTGCCACCAGTGATTTTTGGGATACGCAGTATTTT; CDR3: CATSDFWDTQYF